The rows below give T cell receptor beta chains drawn from one sample of a study of shared clonotypes between healthy human individuals. TCRdb keeps only in-frame clones here, not all; method: immunoSEQ multiplex PCR. The table lists more than 400,000 clones, roughly 95% of them singletons. Specimen: naive CD4+ T cells sorted from blood. These receptors all stem from a woman in her twenties or thirties in good health. CDR3s include the opening cysteine and the closing phenylalanine or tryptophan. D genes are given only for firm matches. A clone size is listed for some rows: how often the clone was seen (once, few, many), or a class if it is expanded.

abundance	v_gene	d_gene	j_gene	len	CDR3nt	CDR3aa
NA	TRBV7-9	NA	TRBJ2-7	16	TGTGCCAGCAGCTTAGGCGGGGTAGGGGTGATCTACGAGCAGTACTTC	CASSLGGVGVIYEQYF
NA	TRBV19	TRBD1	TRBJ1-3	15	TGTGCCAGTAGGATGGCCGGGACAGCTGGAAACACCATATATTTT	CASRMAGTAGNTIYF
NA	TRBV20-1	NA	TRBJ2-7	11	TGCAGTGCTCGGGGAACCTACGAGCAGTACTTC	CSARGTYEQYF
once	TRBV5-1	NA	TRBJ1-4	16	TGCGCCAGCAGGGAGGGGTTTTCTGCAACTAATGAAAAACTGTTTTTT	CASREGFSATNEKLFF
NA	TRBV18	TRBD2	TRBJ2-7	14	TGTGCCAGCTCACCAACTAGCGGGGCCTACGAGCAGTACTTC	CASSPTSGAYEQYF
once	TRBV9	NA	TRBJ2-5	16	TGTGCCAGCAGCGTAGGACCCACTGCCTCTCAAGAGACCCAGTACTTC	CASSVGPTASQETQYF
NA	TRBV10-3	NA	TRBJ1-1	12	TGTGCCATCAGTGAGGGAAACACTGAAGCTTTCTTT	CAISEGNTEAFF
NA	TRBV5-1	NA	TRBJ2-1	17	TGCGCCAGCAGCCCTTGGACGGGGTCTTGGGTATACAATGAGCAGTTCTTC	CASSPWTGSWVYNEQFF
NA	TRBV7-2	NA	TRBJ2-1	14	TGTGCCAGCAGCTTAGGGGCGACTAGAAGAGAGCAGTTCTTC	CASSLGATRREQFF
NA	TRBV13	TRBD2	TRBJ2-5	16	TGTGCCAGCAGCTCCCTGGGACTAGCGGGGAAAGAGACCCAGTACTTC	CASSSLGLAGKETQYF
NA	TRBV18	TRBD2	TRBJ2-7	17	TGTGCCAGCTCACGGGAACGACTAGCGGGAGGGCCCTACGAGCAGTACTTC	CASSRERLAGGPYEQYF
NA	TRBV5-1	TRBD1	TRBJ2-1	16	TGCGCCAGCAGCTTGGGGACAGGCGACCTCTACAATGAGCAGTTCTTC	CASSLGTGDLYNEQFF
NA	TRBV28	NA	TRBJ2-2	17	TGTGCCAGCAGTTCAGTCTCCACCGGGCCCAACACCGGGGAGCTGTTTTTT	CASSSVSTGPNTGELFF
NA	TRBV4-2	NA	TRBJ2-1	15	TGTGCCAGCAGCCAAGACACAGTCTCCTACAATGAGCAGTTCTTC	CASSQDTVSYNEQFF
NA	TRBV28	TRBD1	TRBJ2-7	13	TGTGCCAGCAGACGGACAGGGTGGTACGAGCAGTACTTC	CASRRTGWYEQYF
NA	TRBV2	NA	TRBJ2-3	13	TGTGCCAGCAATCGTCAGCTCACAGATACGCAGTATTTT	CASNRQLTDTQYF
NA	TRBV6-6	NA	TRBJ2-1	16	TGTGCCAGCAGTTACCCCCACCGGGACAAATACAATGAGCAGTTCTTC	CASSYPHRDKYNEQFF
NA	TRBV19	NA	TRBJ1-1	13	TGTGCCAGTAGTATAGTATGGGGAACAGAAGCTTTCTTT	CASSIVWGTEAFF
once	TRBV5-1	TRBD2	TRBJ2-1	17	TGCGCCAGCAGGGATACGACGTTTCTAGCGGGAAACAATGAGCAGTTCTTC	CASRDTTFLAGNNEQFF
NA	TRBV15	NA	TRBJ2-7	17	TGTGCCACCAGCAGAGATTCCACTGGGGAGATCGGGTGGGAGCAGTACTTC	CATSRDSTGEIGWEQYF
NA	TRBV18	NA	TRBJ1-4	15	TGTGCCAGCTCACGCGAGCGGACAACTAATGAAAAACTGTTTTTT	CASSRERTTNEKLFF
NA	TRBV27	TRBD1	TRBJ1-2	14	TGTGCCAGCTACACTTCGGGCAGGGGGCATGGCTACACCTTC	CASYTSGRGHGYTF
once	TRBV7-9	NA	TRBJ2-7	11	TGTGCCAGCAGCTTACGGGCGGGCCTATCCTTC	CASSLRAGLSF
NA	TRBV4-2	TRBD2	TRBJ2-5	17	TGTGCCAGCAGCCAAGTAGGAGAGCGGGACTCTATTCAGACCCAGTACTTC	CASSQVGERDSIQTQYF
NA	TRBV28	TRBD2	TRBJ2-1	14	TGTGCCAGCAGTCGGACTAGCGGGATCAATGAGCAGTTCTTC	CASSRTSGINEQFF
once	TRBV2	NA	TRBJ2-1	15	TGTGCCAGCAGTGAAGTCGTCGGTTCCTACAATGAGCAGTTCTTC	CASSEVVGSYNEQFF
few	TRBV7-9	NA	TRBJ1-5	13	TGTGCCAGCAGCTTAGAAGGTGCTCAGCCCCAGCATTTT	CASSLEGAQPQHF
NA	TRBV6-6	NA	TRBJ1-1	11	TGTGCCAGCCAAGGTGACACTGAAGCTTTCTTT	CASQGDTEAFF
once	TRBV19	TRBD2	TRBJ2-7	15	TGTGCCAGTAGAGGGACTAGCGGGACAGCCTACGAGCAGTACTTC	CASRGTSGTAYEQYF
NA	TRBV19	NA	TRBJ1-1	15	TGTGCCAGTGTCGGTTTTGGGAGGGGACGCACTGAAGCTTTCTTT	CASVGFGRGRTEAFF
NA	TRBV19	NA	TRBJ1-1	16	TGTGCCAGTAGTACCGACAGCGCCGCTATGAACACTGAAGCTTTCTTT	CASSTDSAAMNTEAFF